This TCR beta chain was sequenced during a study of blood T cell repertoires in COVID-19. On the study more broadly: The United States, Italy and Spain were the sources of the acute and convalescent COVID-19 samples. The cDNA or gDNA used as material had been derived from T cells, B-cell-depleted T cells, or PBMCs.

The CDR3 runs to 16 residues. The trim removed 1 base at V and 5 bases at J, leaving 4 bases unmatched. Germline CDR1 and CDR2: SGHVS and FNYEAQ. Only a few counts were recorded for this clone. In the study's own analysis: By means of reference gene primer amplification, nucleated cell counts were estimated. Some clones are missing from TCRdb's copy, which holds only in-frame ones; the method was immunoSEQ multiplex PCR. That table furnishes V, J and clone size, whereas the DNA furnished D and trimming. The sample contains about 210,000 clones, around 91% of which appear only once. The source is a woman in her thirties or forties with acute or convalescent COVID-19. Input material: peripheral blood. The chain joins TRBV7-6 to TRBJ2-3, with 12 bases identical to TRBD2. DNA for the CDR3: TGTGCCAGCAGCTTAGAACCTAGCGGGGGGGGAGATACGCAGTATTTT. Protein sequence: CASSLEPSGGGDTQYF.